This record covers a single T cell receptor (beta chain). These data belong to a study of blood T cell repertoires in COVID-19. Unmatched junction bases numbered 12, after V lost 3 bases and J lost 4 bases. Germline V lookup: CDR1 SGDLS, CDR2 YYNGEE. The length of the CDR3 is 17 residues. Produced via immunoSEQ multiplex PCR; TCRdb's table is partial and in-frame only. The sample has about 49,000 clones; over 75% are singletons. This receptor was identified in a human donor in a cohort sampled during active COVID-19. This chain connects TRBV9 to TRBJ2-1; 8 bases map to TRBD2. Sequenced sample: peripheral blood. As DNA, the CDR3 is TGTGCCAGCAGCGCTCGGGTCAGCGGGAGAGGGTACAATGAGCAGTTCTTC. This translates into CASSARVSGRGYNEQFF.